The clone carrying this TCR beta chain turned up a few times. CDR1 KGHSH and CDR2 LQKENI come from the germline V gene. V was pared by 2 bases and J by 1 base, with 6 bases between. The CDR3 runs 15 residues. Authors' analysis steps: The assay estimated nucleated cells by amplifying reference gene primers. Only in-frame clones appear in the TCRdb table, and some are missing; sequencing was by immunoSEQ multiplex PCR. Clone size and the V and J calls come from that table; the DNA yielded D and trimming. The sample lists about 300,000 clones, about 86% occurring once. This sample was included in a study of blood T cell repertoires in COVID-19. The overall study: The samples span acute and convalescent COVID-19 from the United States, Italy and Spain. The cDNA or gDNA used as material had been derived from T cells, B-cell-depleted T cells, or PBMCs.

This chain links TRBV18 with TRBJ1-6, with no clear D. The source material was peripheral blood. The sequence was collected from a woman aged 45 to 65 with acute or convalescent COVID-19. The CDR3 loop is CASSPSVSYNSPLHF. The CDR3, as DNA: TGTGCCAGCTCACCATCAGTTTCCTATAATTCACCCCTCCACTTT.